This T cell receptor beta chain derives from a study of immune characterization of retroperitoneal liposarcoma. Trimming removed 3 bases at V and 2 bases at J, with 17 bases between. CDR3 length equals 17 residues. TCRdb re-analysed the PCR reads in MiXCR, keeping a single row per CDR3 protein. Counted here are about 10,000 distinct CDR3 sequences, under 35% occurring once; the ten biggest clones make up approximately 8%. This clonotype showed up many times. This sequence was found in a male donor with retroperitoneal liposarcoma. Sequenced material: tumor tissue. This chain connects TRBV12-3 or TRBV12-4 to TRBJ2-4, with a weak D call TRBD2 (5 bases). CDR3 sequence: CASSFGGLTGSKNIQYF. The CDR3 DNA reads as TGTGCCAGCAGTTTTGGAGGTTTGACGGGTTCCAAAAACATTCAGTACTTC.